This T cell receptor beta chain was captured in a study of identical twins. On this clonotype: This sequence may be a read error, since a much larger clone differs from it by one base.

This CDR3 is 14 amino acids long. Per the germline V gene, CDR1 is DFQATT and CDR2 is SNEGSKA (reference sequence). With 5 bases removed from V and 7 bases from J, the gap between germline ends came to 18 bases. Each CDR3 protein is one row after TCRdb ran MiXCR on the 5' RACE reads. This sample has approximately 600,000 distinct CDR3 sequences; roughly 7.2% occur once, and the top ten carry roughly 1.6%. These data were also reused for a study on yellow fever vaccine responses in identical twins.

The chain joins TRBV20-1 to TRBJ1-5; a possible D gene is TRBD1 (6 bases). Sequenced input: PBMCs. The receptor was derived from a woman aged 18 to 35 in good health. CDR3 sequence (DNA): TGCAGTGCTGGGGGGGGGGCATACGGGCAGCCCCAGCATTTT. This codes for CSAGGGAYGQPQHF.